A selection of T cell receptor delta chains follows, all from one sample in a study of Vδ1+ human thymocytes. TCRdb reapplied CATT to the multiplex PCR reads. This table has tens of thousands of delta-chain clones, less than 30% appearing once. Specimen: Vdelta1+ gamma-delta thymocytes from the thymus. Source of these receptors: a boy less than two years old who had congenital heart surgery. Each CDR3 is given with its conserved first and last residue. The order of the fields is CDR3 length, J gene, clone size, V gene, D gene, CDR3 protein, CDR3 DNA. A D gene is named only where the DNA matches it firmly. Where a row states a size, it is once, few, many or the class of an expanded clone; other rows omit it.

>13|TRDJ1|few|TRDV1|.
CALGDTGADKLIF
TGTGCTCTTGGGGATACAGGGGCCGATAAACTCATCTTT
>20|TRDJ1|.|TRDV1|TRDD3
CALGAKSPGLGDNTTDKLIF
TGTGCTCTTGGGGCCAAGTCCCCGGGACTGGGGGATAATACCACCGATAAACTCATCTTT
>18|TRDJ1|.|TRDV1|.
CALGEVPTLGLYGGKLIF
TGTGCTCTTGGGGAGGTCCCTACACTGGGCCTATACGGCGGTAAACTCATCTTT
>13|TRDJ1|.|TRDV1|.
CALGAPINRGLIF
TGTGCTCTTGGGGCCCCCATAAATAGGGGACTCATCTTT
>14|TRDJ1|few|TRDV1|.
CALGAPSNTDKLIF
TGTGCTCTTGGGGCCCCTTCCAACACCGATAAACTCATCTTT
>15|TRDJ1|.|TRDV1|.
CALGEASLYTDKVIF
TGTGCTCTTGGGGAGGCCTCCCTATACACCGATAAAGTCATCTTT
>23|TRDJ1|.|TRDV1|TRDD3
CALGPYRTTGGYWKPLYTDKLIF
TGTGCTCTTGGCCCATATCGTACTACTGGGGGATACTGGAAACCCCTGTACACCGATAAACTCATCTTT
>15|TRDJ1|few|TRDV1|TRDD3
CALGVPYWGIPRLIF
TGTGCTCTTGGGGTTCCGTACTGGGGGATCCCTAGACTCATCTTT
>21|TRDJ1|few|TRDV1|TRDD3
CAPADSTYWGISCPQPDKLIF
TGTGCTCCTGCAGACTCCACCTACTGGGGGATCTCGTGCCCACAACCCGATAAACTCATCTTT
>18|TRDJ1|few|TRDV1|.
CALGERVRLESSTDKLIF
TGTGCTCTTGGGGAACGGGTGAGACTGGAAAGCTCCACCGATAAACTCATCTTT
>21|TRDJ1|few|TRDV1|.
CALGGAFLEDWGTGYTDKLIF
TGTGCTCTTGGGGGGGCCTTCCTAGAGGACTGGGGGACGGGTTACACCGATAAACTCATCTTT
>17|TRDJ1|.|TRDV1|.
CALGERPTRGVSDKLIF
TGTGCTCTTGGGGAACGCCCTACCCGGGGAGTCAGCGATAAACTCATCTTT
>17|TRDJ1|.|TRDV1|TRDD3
CALGKTGPRGIRDKLIF
TGTGCTCTTGGGAAAACAGGCCCTAGGGGGATCCGGGATAAACTCATCTTT
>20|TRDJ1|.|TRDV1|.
CALGELGVFVGLGYTDKLIF
TGTGCTCTTGGGGAACTCGGAGTCTTCGTTGGACTGGGATACACCGATAAACTCATCTTT
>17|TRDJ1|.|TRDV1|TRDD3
CALGEGVLGPRPIKLIF
TGTGCTCTTGGGGAGGGAGTACTGGGGCCTCGGCCCATTAAACTCATCTTT
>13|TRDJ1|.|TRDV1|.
CALGENFAAKLIF
TGTGCTCTTGGGGAGAATTTTGCCGCCAAACTCATCTTT
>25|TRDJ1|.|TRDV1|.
CALGDALPMLSVNWGYKLDTDKLIF
TGTGCTCTTGGGGACGCCCTTCCTATGTTGTCCGTTAACTGGGGGTATAAACTAGACACCGATAAACTCATCTTT
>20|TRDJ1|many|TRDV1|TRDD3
CALGEPESPAWGMSADKLIF
TGTGCTCTTGGGGAACCGGAGTCACCCGCCTGGGGGATGTCGGCCGATAAACTCATCTTT
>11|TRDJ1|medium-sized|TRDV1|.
CALGFWDKLIF
TGTGCTCTTGGGTTCTGGGATAAACTCATCTTT
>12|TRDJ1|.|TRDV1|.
CALGGRPLKLIF
TGTGCTCTTGGGGGACGGCCGTTGAAACTCATCTTT
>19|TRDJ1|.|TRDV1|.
CALGERLRPTAVLSDKLIF
TGTGCTCTAGGGGAACGCCTCAGACCTACGGCCGTATTGAGCGATAAACTCATCTTT
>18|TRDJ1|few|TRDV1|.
CALGGTKTGKGYTDKLIF
TGTGCTCTTGGGGGTACTAAAACTGGGAAGGGGTACACCGATAAACTCATCTTT
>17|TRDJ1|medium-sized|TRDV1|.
CALGVHSVLEYTDKLIF
TGTGCTCTTGGGGTACATTCAGTACTGGAGTACACCGATAAACTCATCTTT